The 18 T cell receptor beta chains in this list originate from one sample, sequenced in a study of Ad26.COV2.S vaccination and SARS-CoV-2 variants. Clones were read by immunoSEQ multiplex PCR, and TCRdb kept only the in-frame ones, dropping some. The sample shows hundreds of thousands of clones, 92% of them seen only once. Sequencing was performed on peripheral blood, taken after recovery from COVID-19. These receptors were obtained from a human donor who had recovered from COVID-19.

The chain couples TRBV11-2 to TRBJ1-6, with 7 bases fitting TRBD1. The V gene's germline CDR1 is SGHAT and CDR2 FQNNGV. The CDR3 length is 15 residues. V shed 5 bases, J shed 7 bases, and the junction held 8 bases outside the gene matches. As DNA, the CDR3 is TGTGCCAGCAGCCAGGTGACAGGGATCAATTCACCCCTCCACTTT. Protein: CASSQVTGINSPLHF.

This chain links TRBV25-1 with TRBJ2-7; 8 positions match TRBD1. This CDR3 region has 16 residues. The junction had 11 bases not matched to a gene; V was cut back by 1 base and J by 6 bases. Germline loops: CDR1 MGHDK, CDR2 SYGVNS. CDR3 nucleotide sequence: TGTGCCAGCAGTGAATGTCTCGGACAGGGCCGGTGCGAGCAGTACTTC. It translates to CASSECLGQGRCEQYF.

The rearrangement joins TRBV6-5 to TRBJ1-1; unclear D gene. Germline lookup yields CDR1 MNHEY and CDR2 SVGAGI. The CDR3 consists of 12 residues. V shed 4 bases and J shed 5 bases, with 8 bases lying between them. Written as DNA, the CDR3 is TGTGCCAGCAGTTTTGTGGGGACTGAAGCTTTCTTT. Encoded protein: CASSFVGTEAFF.

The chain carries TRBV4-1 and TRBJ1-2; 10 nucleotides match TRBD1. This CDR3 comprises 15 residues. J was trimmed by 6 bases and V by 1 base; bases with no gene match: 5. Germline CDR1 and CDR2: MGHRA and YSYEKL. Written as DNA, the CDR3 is TGCGCCAGCAGCCAAGCAAGCGGGACAGGGGATGGCTACACCTTC. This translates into CASSQASGTGDGYTF.

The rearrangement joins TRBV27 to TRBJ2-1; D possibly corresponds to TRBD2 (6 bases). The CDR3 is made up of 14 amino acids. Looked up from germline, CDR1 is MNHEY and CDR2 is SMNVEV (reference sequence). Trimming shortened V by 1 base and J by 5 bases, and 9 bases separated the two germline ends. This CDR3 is CASSLFRGDNEQFF. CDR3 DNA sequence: TGTGCCAGCAGTTTATTTCGCGGGGACAATGAGCAGTTCTTC.

CDR3 in amino acids: CASSLGGEGDDYGYTF. The CDR3 nucleotides read TGCGCCAGCAGCTTGGGTGGAGAGGGGGATGACTATGGCTACACCTTC. The J gene is TRBJ1-2, the V gene TRBV5-1, with D tentatively TRBD1 (6 bases). Germline V gene lookup returns CDR1 SGHRS and CDR2 YFSETQ. The V gene lost 0 bases and the J gene lost 3 bases, with 15 bases spanning the gap. This CDR3 is 16 amino acids long.

The CDR3 here is CASRQAPHYEQYF. The CDR3 region has the DNA TGTGCCAGCCGGCAGGCCCCCCACTACGAGCAGTACTTC. This chain connects TRBV13 to TRBJ2-7; D gene uncertain. Germline V gives CDR1 PRHDT, CDR2 FYEKMQ (reference sequence). The CDR3 is 13 residues long. The V gene lost 8 bases and the J gene lost 3 bases, with 14 bases spanning the gap.

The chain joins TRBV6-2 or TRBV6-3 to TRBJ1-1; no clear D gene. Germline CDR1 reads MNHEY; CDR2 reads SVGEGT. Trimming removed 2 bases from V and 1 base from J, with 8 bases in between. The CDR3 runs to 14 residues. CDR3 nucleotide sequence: TGTGCCAGCAGTTACGAAGGCCCGAACACTGAAGCTTTCTTT. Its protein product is CASSYEGPNTEAFF.

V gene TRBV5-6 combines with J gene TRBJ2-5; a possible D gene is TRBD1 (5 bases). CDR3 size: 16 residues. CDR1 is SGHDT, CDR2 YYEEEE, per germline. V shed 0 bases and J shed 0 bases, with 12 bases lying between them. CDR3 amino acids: CASSLARGHNQETQYF. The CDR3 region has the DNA TGTGCCAGCAGCTTGGCCCGTGGACACAACCAAGAGACCCAGTACTTC.

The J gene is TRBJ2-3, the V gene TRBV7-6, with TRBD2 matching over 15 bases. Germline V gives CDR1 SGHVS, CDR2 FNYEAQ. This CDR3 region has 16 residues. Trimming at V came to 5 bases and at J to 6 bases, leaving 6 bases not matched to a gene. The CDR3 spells CASSPTGLAGGDTQYF. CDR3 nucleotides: TGTGCCAGCAGCCCCACGGGACTAGCGGGGGGCGATACGCAGTATTTT.

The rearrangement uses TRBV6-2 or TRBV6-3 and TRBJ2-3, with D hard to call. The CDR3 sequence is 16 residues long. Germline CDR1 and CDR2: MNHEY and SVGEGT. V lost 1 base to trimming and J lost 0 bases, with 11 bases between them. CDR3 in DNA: TGTGCCAGCAGTTACTGGCAGGCTACTAGCACAGATACGCAGTATTTT. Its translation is CASSYWQATSTDTQYF.

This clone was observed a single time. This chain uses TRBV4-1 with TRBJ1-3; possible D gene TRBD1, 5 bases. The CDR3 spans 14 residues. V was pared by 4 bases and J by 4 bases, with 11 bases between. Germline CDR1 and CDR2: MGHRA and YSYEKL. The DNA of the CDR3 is TGCGCCAGCAGCCGACGGGACCGCGGAAACACCATATATTTT. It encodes CASSRRDRGNTIYF.

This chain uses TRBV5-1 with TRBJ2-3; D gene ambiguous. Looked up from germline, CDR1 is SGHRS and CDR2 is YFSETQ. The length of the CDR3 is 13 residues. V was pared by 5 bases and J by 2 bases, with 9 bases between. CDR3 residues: CASRDGLTDTQYF. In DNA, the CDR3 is TGCGCCAGCAGGGACGGCCTCACAGATACGCAGTATTTT.

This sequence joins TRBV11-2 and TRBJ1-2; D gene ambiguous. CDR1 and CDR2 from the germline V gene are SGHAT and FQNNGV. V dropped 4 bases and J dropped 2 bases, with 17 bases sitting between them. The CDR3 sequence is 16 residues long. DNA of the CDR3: TGTGCCAGCAGCTCCATCCCCTGGTCACCCAACTATGGCTACACCTTC. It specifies CASSSIPWSPNYGYTF. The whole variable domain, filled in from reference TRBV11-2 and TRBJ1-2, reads EAGVAQSPRYKIIEKRQSVAFWCNPISGHATLYWYQQILGQGPKLLIQFQNNGVVDDSQLPKDRFSAERLKGVDSTLKIQPAKLEDSAVYLCASSSIPWSPNYGYTFGSGTRLTVV.

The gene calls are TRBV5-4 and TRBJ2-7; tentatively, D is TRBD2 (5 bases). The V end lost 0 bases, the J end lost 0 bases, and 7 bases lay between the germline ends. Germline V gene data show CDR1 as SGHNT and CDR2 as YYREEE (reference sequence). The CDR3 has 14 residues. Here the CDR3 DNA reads TGTGCCAGCAGCTTGGAACGGGGCTCCTACGAGCAGTACTTC. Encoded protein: CASSLERGSYEQYF.

The CDR3 region has the DNA TGTGCCAGCAGCGCGGGGACGACAGCTAACTATGGCTACACCTTC. Amino acids: CASSAGTTANYGYTF. The chain recombines TRBV9 with TRBJ1-2, with D perhaps TRBD1 (5 bases). CDR3 length: 15 amino acids. V was cut by 3 bases and J by 0 bases, with 12 bases left in between. In germline, CDR1 is SGDLS, CDR2 YYNGEE.

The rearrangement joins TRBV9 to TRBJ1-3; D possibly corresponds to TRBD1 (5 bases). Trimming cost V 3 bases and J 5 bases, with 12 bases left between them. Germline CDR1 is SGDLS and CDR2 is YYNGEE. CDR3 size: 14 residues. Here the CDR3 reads CASSAGTGRNTIYF. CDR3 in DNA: TGTGCCAGCAGCGCCGGGACGGGTAGAAACACCATATATTTT.

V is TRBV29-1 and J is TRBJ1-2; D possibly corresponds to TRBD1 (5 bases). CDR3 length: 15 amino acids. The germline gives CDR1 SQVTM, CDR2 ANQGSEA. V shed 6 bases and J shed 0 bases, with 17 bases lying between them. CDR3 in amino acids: CSVPGRVTANYGYTF. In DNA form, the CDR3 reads TGCAGCGTCCCGGGACGGGTTACCGCTAACTATGGCTACACCTTC.